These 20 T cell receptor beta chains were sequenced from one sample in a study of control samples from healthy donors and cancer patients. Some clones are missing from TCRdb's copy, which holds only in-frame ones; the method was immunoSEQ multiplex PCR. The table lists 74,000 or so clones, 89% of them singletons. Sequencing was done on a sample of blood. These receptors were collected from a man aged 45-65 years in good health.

CDR3 bases: TGTGCCAGCAGACGGACAGGGCCCTATGGCTACACCTTC. Translation gives CASRRTGPYGYTF. The chain recombines TRBV5-4 with TRBJ1-2; 8 nucleotides line up with TRBD1. Germline V lookup: CDR1 SGHNT, CDR2 YYREEE (reference sequence). V dropped 5 bases and J dropped 4; count of bases not matched to a gene: 4. The CDR3 covers 13 residues. The whole variable domain, filled in from reference TRBV5-4 and TRBJ1-2, reads ETGVTQSPTHLIKTRGQQVTLRCSSQSGHNTVSWYQQALGQGPQFIFQYYREEENGRGNFPPRFSGLQFPNYSSELNVNALELDDSALYLCASRRTGPYGYTFGSGTRLTVV.

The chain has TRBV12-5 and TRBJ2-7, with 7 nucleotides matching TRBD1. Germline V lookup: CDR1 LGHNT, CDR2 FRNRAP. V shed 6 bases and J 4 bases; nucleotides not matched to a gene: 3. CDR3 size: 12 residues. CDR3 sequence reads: CASGLGQYEQYF. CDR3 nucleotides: TGTGCTAGTGGACTGGGACAGTACGAGCAGTACTTC. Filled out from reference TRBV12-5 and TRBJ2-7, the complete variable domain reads DARVTQTPRHKVTEMGQEVTMRCQPILGHNTVFWYRQTMMQGLELLAYFRNRAPLDDSGMPKDRFSAEMPDATLATLKIQPSEPRDSAVYFCASGLGQYEQYFGPGTRLTVT.

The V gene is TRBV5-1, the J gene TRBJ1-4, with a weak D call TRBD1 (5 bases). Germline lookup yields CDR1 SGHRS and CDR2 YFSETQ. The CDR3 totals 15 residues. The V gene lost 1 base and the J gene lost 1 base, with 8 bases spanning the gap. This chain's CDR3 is CASSLIGGTNEKLFF. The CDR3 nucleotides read TGCGCCAGCAGCTTGATCGGGGGAACTAATGAAAAACTGTTTTTT. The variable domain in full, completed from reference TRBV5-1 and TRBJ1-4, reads KAGVTQTPRYLIKTRGQQVTLSCSPISGHRSVSWYQQTPGQGLQFLFEYFSETQRNKGNFPGRFSGRQFSNSRSEMNVSTLELGDSALYLCASSLIGGTNEKLFFGSGTQLSVL.

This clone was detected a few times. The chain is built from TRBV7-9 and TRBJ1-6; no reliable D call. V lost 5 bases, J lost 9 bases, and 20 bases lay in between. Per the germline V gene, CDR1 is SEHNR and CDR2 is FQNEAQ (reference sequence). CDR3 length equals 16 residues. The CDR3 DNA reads TGTGCCAGCAGCCCTCAAGCCGTCAGACGACCTTCACCCCTCCACTTT. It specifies CASSPQAVRRPSPLHF.

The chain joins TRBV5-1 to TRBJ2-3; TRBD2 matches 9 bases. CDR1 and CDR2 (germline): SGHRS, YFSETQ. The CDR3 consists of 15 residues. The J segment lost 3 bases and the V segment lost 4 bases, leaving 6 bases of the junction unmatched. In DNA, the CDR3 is TGCGCCAGCAGCGGGGCGCGGGGGGGAACAGATACGCAGTATTTT. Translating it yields CASSGARGGTDTQYF. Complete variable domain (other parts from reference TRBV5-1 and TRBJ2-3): KAGVTQTPRYLIKTRGQQVTLSCSPISGHRSVSWYQQTPGQGLQFLFEYFSETQRNKGNFPGRFSGRQFSNSRSEMNVSTLELGDSALYLCASSGARGGTDTQYFGPGTRLTVL.

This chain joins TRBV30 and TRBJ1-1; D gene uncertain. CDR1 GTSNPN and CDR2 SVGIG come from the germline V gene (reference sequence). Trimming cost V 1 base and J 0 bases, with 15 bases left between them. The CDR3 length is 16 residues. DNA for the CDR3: TGTGCCTGGAGTGCTTCCAGCTACATCATGAACACTGAAGCTTTCTTT. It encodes CAWSASSYIMNTEAFF.

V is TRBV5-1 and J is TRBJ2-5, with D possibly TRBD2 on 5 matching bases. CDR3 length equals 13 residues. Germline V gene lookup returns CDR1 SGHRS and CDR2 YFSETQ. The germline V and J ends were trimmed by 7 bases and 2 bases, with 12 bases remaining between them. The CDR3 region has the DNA TGCGCCAGCGCTCTAGCAAATCAAGAGACCCAGTACTTC. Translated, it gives CASALANQETQYF. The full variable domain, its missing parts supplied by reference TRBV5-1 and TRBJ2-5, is KAGVTQTPRYLIKTRGQQVTLSCSPISGHRSVSWYQQTPGQGLQFLFEYFSETQRNKGNFPGRFSGRQFSNSRSEMNVSTLELGDSALYLCASALANQETQYFGPGTRLLVL.

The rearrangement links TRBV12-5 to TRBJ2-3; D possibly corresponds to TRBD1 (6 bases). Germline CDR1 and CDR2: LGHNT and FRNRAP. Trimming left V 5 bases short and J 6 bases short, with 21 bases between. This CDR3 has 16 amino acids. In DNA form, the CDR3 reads TGTGCTAGTGGTCTCGGGACCGTCGGGACAACGGATACGCAGTATTTT. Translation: CASGLGTVGTTDTQYF.

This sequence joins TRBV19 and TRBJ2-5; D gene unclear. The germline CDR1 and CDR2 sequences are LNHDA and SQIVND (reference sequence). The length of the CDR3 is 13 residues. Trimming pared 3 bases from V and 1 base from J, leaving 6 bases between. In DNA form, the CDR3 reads TGTGCCAGTAGTATGGATATCCAAGAGACCCAGTACTTC. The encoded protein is CASSMDIQETQYF.

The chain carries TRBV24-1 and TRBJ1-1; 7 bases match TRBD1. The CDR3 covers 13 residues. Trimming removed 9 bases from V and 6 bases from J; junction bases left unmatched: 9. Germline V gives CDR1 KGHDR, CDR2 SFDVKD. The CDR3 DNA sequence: TGTGCCACCGGTCACAGGGGTAACCCTGAAGCTTTCTTT. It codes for CATGHRGNPEAFF.

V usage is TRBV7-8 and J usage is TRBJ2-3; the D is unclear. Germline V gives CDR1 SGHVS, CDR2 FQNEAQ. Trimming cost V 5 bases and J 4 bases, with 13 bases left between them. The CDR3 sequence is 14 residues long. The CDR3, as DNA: TGTGCCAGCAGCGCCCTAATGGTCGCAGATACGCAGTATTTT. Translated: CASSALMVADTQYF.

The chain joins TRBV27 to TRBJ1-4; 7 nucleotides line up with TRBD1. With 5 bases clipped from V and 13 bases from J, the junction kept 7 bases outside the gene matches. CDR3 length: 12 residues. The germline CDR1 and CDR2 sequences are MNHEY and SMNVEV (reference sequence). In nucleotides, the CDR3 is TGTGCCAGCAGTCAAAGGGGACAGAGACTGTTTTTT. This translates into CASSQRGQRLFF. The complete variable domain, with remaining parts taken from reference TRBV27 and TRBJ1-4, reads EAQVTQNPRYLITVTGKKLTVTCSQNMNHEYMSWYRQDPGLGLRQIYYSMNVEVTDKGDVPEGYKVSRKEKRNFPLILESPSPNQTSLYFCASSQRGQRLFFGSGTQLSVL.

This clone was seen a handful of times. The CDR3: CSVDELGRGRNEKLFF. The CDR3 DNA reads TGCAGCGTTGATGAACTTGGGAGGGGACGCAATGAAAAACTGTTTTTT. The chain uses TRBV29-1 and TRBJ1-4; TRBD1 is a possible D gene (5 bases). CDR1 and CDR2 from the germline V gene are SQVTM and ANQGSEA. The CDR3 runs 16 residues. Trimming stripped 3 bases from V and 5 bases from J, with 19 bases between.

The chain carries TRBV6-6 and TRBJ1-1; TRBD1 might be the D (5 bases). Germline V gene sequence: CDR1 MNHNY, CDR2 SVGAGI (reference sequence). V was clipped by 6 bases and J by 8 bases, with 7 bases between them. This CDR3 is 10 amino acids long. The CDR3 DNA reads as TGTGCCAGCAGCAGGACAGAAGCTTTCTTT. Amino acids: CASSRTEAFF.

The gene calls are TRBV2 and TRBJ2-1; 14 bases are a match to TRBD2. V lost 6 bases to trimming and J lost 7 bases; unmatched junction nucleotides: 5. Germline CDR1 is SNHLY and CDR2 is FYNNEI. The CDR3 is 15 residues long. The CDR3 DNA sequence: TGTGCCAGCAGCCTTGGACTAGCGGGGGGAAATGAGCAGTTCTTC. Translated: CASSLGLAGGNEQFF.

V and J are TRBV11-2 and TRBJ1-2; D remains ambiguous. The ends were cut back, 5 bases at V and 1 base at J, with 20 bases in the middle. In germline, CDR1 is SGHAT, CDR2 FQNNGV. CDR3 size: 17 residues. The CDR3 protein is CASSPRGPGSVNYGYTF. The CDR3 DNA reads TGTGCCAGCAGCCCACGGGGTCCGGGGTCGGTTAACTATGGCTACACCTTC. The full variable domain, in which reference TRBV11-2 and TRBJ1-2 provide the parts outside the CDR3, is EAGVAQSPRYKIIEKRQSVAFWCNPISGHATLYWYQQILGQGPKLLIQFQNNGVVDDSQLPKDRFSAERLKGVDSTLKIQPAKLEDSAVYLCASSPRGPGSVNYGYTFGSGTRLTVV.

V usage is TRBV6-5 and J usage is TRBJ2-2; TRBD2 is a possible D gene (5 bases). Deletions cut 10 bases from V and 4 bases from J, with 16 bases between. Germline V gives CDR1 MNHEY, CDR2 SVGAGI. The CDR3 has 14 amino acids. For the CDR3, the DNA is TGTGCCACCCGAACTAGTCTGAGCACCGGGGAGCTGTTTTTT. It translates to CATRTSLSTGELFF.

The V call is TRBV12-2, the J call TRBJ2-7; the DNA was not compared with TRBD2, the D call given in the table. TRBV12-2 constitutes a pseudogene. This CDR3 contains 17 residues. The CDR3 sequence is CASRLAVIRDPSYEQYF. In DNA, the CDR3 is TGTGCAAGTCGCTTAGCGGTGATCCGGGATCCCTCCTACGAGCAGTACTTC.

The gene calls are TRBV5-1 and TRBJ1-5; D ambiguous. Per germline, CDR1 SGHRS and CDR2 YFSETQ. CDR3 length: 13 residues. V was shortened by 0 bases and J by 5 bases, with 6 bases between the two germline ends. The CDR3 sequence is CASSLDHYQPQHF. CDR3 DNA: TGCGCCAGCAGCTTGGACCATTATCAGCCCCAGCATTTT.

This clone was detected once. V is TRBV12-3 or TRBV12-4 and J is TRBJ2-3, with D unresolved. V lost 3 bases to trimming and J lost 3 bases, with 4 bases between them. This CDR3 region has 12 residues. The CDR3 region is CASSFLTDTQYF. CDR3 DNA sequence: TGTGCCAGCAGTTTTTTGACAGATACGCAGTATTTT.